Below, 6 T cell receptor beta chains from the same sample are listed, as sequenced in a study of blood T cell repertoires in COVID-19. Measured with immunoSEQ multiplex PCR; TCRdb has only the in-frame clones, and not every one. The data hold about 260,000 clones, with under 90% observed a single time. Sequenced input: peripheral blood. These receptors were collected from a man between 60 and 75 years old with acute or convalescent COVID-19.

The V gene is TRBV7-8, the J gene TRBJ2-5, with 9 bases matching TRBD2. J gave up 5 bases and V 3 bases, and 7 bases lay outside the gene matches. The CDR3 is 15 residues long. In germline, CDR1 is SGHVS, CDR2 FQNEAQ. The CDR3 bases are TGTGCCAGCAGCTTCAGACTAGCGGAGAGGGAGACCCAGTACTTC. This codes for CASSFRLAERETQYF.

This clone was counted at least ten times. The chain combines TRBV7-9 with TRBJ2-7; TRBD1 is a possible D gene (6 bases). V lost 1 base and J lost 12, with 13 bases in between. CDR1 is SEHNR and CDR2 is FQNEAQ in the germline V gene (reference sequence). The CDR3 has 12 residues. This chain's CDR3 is CASSLDRQGLYF. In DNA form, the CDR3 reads TGTGCCAGCAGCTTAGACCGGCAGGGGCTGTACTTC.

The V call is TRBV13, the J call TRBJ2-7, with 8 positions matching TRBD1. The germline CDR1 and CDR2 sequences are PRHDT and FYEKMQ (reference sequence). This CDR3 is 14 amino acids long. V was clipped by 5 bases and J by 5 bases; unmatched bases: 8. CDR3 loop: CASSTRQGYHEQYF. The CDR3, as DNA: TGTGCCAGCAGCACCCGACAGGGGTACCACGAGCAGTACTTC.

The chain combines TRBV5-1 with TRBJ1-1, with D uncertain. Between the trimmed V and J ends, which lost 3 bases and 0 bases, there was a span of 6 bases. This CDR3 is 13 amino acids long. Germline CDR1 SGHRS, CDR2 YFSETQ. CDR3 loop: CASSSDLNTEAFF. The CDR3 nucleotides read TGCGCCAGCAGCTCGGACTTGAACACTGAAGCTTTCTTT.

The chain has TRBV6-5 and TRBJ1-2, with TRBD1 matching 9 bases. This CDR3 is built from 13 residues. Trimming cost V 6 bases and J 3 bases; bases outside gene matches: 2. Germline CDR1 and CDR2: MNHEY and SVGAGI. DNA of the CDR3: TGTGCCAGCAGAACAGGGGGCGACTATGGCTACACCTTC. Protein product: CASRTGGDYGYTF.

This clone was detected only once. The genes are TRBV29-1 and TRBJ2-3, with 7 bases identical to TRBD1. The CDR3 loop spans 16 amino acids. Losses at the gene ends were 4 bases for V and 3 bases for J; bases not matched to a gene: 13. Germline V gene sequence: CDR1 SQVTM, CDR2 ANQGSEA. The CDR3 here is CSVATIPTGRTDTQYF. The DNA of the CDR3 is TGCAGCGTTGCCACCATACCGACAGGGAGAACAGATACGCAGTATTTT.